This T cell receptor (beta chain) was sequenced during a study of CD8+CD57+ T cells in acquired aplastic anemia. V shed 7 bases and J 5 bases; nucleotides not matched to a gene: 6. This CDR3 spans 14 amino acids. Germline loops: CDR1 SEHNR, CDR2 FQNEAQ (reference sequence). Genomic DNA constituted the template upon which TCR beta VDJ and CDR3 profiling was performed. One entry per CDR3 protein, called by TCRdb with MiXCR from the reads. In the table there are about 160,000 distinct CDR3 sequences, 60% to 80% of which are singletons. Flow cytometry had shown expanded CD8+CD57+ cells in the patients chosen for sequencing.

This TCR came from a human donor with aplastic anemia. The source material was sorted CD4+, CD8+, or CD8+CD57+ T cells (not recorded which) from PBMCs. The V call is TRBV7-9, the J call TRBJ1-2, with 11 positions matching TRBD1. DNA of the CDR3: TGTGCCAGCAACACGGGACAGGGGGGTTATGGCTACACCTTC. Encoded protein: CASNTGQGGYGYTF.